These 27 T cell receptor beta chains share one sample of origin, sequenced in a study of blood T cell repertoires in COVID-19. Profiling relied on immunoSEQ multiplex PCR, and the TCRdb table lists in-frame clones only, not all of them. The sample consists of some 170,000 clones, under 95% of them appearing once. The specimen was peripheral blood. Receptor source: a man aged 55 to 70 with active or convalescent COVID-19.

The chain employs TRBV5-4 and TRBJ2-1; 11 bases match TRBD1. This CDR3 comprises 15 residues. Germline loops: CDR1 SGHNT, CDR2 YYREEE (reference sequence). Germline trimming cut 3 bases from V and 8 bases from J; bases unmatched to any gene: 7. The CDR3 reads CASSSQDRGLYEQFF. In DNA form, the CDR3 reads TGTGCCAGCAGCTCCCAGGACAGGGGGCTGTATGAGCAGTTCTTC.

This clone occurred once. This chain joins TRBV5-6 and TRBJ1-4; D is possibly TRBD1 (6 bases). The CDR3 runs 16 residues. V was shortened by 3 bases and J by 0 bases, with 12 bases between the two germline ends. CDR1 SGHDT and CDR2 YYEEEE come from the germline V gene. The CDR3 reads CASSSLGHATNEKLFF. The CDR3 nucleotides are TGTGCCAGCAGCTCCCTGGGACATGCAACTAATGAAAAACTGTTTTTT.

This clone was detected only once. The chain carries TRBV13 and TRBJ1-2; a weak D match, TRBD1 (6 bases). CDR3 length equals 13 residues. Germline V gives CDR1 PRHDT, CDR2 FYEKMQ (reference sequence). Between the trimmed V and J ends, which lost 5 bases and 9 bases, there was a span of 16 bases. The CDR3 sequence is CASSPGQSGSYTF. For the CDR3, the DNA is TGTGCCAGCAGCCCCGGACAGTCCGGAAGCTACACCTTC.

The CDR3 here is CASSLGAVNSYEQYF. The DNA of the CDR3 is TGTGCCAGCAGCTTAGGAGCGGTCAACTCCTACGAGCAGTACTTC. V usage is TRBV7-9 and J usage is TRBJ2-7, with D possibly being TRBD2 (5 bases). The CDR3 is 15 amino acids. Germline CDR1 SEHNR, CDR2 FQNEAQ (reference sequence). V lost 1 base and J 0 bases, leaving 10 bases between the germline ends. Variable domain in full (rest from reference TRBV7-9 and TRBJ2-7): DTGVSQNPRHKITKRGQNVTFRCDPISEHNRLYWYRQTLGQGPEFLTYFQNEAQLEKSRLLSDRFSAERPKGSFSTLEIQRTEQGDSAMYLCASSLGAVNSYEQYFGPGTRLTVT.

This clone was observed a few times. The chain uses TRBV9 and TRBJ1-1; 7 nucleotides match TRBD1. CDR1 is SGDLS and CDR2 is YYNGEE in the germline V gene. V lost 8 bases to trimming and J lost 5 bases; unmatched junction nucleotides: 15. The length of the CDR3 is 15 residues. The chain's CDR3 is CASTEGGRYRTEAFF. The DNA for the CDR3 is TGTGCCAGTACGGAAGGGGGCAGGTACCGTACTGAAGCTTTCTTT. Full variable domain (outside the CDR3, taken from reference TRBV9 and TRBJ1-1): DSGVTQTPKHLITATGQRVTLRCSPRSGDLSVYWYQQSLDQGLQFLIQYYNGEERAKGNILERFSAQQFPDLHSELNLSSLELGDSALYFCASTEGGRYRTEAFFGQGTRLTVV.

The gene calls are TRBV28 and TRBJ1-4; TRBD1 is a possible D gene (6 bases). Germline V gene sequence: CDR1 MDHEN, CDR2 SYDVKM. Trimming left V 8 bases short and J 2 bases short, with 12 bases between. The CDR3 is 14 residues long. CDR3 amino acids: CASGSGATNEKLFF. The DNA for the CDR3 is TGTGCCAGCGGGTCAGGGGCCACTAATGAAAAACTGTTTTTT.

CDR3: CAISVGRDSHGYTF. The CDR3 DNA follows: TGTGCCATCAGTGTCGGTAGGGACAGCCATGGCTACACCTTC. V and J are TRBV10-3 and TRBJ1-2; 7 bases line up with TRBD1. Germline V gives CDR1 ENHRY, CDR2 SYGVKD. V was clipped by 4 bases and J by 6 bases; unmatched bases: 8. The CDR3 contains 14 residues.

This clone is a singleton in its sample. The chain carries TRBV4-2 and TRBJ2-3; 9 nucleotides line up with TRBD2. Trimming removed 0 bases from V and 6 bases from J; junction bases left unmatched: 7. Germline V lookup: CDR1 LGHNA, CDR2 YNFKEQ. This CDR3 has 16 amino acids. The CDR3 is CASSQEVAGGPDTQYF. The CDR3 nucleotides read TGTGCCAGCAGCCAAGAAGTTGCGGGGGGGCCGGATACGCAGTATTTT.

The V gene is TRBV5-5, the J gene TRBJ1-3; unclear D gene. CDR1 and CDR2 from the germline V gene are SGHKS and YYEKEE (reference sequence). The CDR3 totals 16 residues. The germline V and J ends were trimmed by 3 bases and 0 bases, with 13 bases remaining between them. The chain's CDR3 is CASSSAGGLSGNTIYF. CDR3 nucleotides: TGTGCCAGCAGCTCGGCCGGAGGACTCTCTGGAAACACCATATATTTT.

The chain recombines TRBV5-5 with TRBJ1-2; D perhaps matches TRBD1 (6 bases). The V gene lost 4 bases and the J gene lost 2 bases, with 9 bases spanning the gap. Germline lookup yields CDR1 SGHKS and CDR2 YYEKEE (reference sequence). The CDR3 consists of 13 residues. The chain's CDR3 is CASSRDTNYGYTF. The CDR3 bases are TGTGCCAGCAGCCGGGACACGAACTATGGCTACACCTTC.

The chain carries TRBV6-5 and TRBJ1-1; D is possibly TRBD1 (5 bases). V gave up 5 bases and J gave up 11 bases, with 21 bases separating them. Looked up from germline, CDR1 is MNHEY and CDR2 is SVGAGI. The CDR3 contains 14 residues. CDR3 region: CASSHYGRGSEAFF. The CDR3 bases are TGTGCCAGCAGTCACTACGGGCGGGGGTCGGAGGCTTTCTTT.

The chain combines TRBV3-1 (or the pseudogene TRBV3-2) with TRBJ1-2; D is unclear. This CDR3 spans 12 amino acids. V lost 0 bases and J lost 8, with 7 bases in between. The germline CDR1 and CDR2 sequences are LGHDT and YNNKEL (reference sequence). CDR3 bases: TGTGCCAGCAGCCAAGATAGGAGGGGCTACACCTTC. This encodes CASSQDRRGYTF.

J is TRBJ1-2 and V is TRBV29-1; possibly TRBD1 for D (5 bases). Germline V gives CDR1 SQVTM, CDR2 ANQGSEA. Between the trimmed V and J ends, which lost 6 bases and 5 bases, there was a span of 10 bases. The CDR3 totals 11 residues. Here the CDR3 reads CSVDREYGYTF. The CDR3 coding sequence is TGCAGCGTAGACAGAGAATATGGCTACACCTTC.

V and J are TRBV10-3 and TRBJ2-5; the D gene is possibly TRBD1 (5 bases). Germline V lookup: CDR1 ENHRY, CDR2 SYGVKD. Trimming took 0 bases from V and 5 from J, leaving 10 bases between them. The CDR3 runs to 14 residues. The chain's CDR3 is CAISESPAGETQYF. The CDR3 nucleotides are TGTGCCATCAGTGAGTCCCCGGCAGGGGAGACCCAGTACTTC.

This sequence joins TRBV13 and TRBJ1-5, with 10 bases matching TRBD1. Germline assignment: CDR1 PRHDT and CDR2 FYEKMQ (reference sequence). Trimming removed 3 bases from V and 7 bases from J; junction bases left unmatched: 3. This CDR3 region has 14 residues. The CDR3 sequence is CASSFGTGVQPQHF. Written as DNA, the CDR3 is TGTGCCAGCAGCTTCGGGACAGGGGTCCAGCCCCAGCATTTT.

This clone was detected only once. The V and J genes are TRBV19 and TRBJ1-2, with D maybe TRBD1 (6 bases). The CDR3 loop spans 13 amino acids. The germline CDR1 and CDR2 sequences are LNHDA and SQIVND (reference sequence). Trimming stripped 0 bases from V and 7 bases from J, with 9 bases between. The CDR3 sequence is CASSIEGRGGYTF. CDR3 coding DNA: TGTGCCAGTAGTATAGAGGGCAGGGGTGGCTACACCTTC.

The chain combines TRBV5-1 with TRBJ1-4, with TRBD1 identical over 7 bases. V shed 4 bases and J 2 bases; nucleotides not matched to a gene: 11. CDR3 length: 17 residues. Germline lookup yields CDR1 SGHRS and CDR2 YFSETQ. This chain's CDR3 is CASSLETGYGTNEKLFF. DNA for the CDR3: TGCGCCAGCAGCCTCGAGACAGGGTACGGTACTAATGAAAAACTGTTTTTT.

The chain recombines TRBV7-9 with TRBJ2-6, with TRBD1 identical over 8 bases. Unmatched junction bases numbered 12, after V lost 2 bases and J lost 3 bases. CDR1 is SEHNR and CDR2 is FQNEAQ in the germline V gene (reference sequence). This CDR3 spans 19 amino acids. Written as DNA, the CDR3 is TGTGCCAGCAGCTTACACACTTTCAGGACAGGGTTTGGGGCCAACGTCCTGACTTTC. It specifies CASSLHTFRTGFGANVLTF.

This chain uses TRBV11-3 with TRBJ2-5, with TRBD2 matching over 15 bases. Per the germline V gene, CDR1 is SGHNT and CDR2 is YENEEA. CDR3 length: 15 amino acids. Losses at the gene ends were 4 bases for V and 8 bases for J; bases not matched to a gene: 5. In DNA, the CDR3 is TGTGCCAGCAGCTCTGGACTAGCGGGGGGGGGAACCCAGTACTTC. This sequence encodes CASSSGLAGGGTQYF.

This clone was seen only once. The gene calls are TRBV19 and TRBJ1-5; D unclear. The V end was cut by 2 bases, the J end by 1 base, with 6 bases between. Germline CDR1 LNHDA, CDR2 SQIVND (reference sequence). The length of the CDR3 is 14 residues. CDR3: CASSIYTSNQPQHF. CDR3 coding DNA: TGTGCCAGTAGTATATACACCAGCAATCAGCCCCAGCATTTT.

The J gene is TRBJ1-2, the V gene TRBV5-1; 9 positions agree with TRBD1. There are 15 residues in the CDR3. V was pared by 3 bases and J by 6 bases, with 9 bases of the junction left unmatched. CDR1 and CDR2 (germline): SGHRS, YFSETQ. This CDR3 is CASSWGRTGGDGYTF. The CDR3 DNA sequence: TGCGCCAGCAGCTGGGGGAGAACAGGGGGCGATGGCTACACCTTC.

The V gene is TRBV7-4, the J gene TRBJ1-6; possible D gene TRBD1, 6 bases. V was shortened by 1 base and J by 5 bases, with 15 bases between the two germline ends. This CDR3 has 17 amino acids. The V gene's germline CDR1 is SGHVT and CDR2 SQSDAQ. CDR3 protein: CASSLGINRENNSPLHF. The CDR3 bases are TGTGCCAGCAGCTTAGGGATTAACAGGGAAAATAATTCACCCCTCCACTTT.

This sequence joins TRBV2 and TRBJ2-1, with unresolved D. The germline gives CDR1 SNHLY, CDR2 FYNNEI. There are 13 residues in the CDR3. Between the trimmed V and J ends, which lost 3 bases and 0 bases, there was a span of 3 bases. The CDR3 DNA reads TGTGCCAGCAGTGAGAGCTCCTACAATGAGCAGTTCTTC. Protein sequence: CASSESSYNEQFF.

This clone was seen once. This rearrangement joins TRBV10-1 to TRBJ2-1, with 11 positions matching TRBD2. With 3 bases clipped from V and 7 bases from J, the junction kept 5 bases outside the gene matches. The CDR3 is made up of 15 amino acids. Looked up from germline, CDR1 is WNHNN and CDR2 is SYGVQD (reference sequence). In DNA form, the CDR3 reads TGCGCCAGCAGTGAAACTAGCGGGAGAGGAAATGAGCAGTTCTTC. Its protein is CASSETSGRGNEQFF.

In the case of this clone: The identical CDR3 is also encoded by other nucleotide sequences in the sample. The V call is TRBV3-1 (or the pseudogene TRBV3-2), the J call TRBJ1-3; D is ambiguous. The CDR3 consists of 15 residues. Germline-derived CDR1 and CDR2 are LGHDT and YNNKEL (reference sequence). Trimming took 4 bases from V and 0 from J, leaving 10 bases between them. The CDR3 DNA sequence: TGTGCCAGCAGCCCCCTCGGTGGCTCTGGAAACACCATATATTTT. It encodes CASSPLGGSGNTIYF.

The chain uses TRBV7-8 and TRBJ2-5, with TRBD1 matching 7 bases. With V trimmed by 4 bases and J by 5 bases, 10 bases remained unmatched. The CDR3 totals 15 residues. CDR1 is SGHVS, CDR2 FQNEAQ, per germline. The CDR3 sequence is CASSSGTVPVETQYF. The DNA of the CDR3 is TGTGCCAGCAGCTCAGGGACAGTCCCTGTGGAGACCCAGTACTTC.

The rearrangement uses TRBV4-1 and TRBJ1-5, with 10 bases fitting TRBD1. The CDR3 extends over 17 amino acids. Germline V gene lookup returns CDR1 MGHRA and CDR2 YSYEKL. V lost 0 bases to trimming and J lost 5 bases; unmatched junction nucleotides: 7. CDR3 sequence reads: CASSQDTDRGQDQPQHF. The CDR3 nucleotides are TGCGCCAGCAGCCAAGATACCGACAGGGGGCAGGATCAGCCCCAGCATTTT.